This T cell receptor beta chain was found in a study of blood T cell repertoires in COVID-19. Whole-study context: T cells, B-cell-depleted T cells, or PBMCs supplied cDNA or gDNA.

V was trimmed by 5 bases and J by 2 bases, leaving 9 bases between them. CDR3 length: 13 amino acids. Germline CDR1 and CDR2: SGHDN and FVKESK. Per the study methods: Nucleated cell number was recorded as an estimate derived from reference gene primer amplification. Libraries were prepared by immunoSEQ multiplex PCR; TCRdb keeps only in-frame clonotypes and omits some of them. V and J calls and clone size are copied from that table; D and trimming were computed from the DNA. The data contain around 190,000 clones, 86% of them seen just once; the ten biggest clones take up 5.6%. The sequencing sample was made of PBMCs or T cells enriched from blood (not recorded which). This chain connects TRBV14 to TRBJ1-2; D possibly corresponds to TRBD1 (5 bases). This TCR derives from a man in his forties with acute COVID-19. This chain's CDR3 is CASSLRGNYGYTF. In nucleotides, the CDR3 is TGTGCCAGCAGCTTAAGGGGAAACTATGGCTACACCTTC.